The 19 T cell receptor beta chains in this list originate from one sample, sequenced in a study of T cells in Graves' hyperthyroidism and ophthalmopathy. The TCR beta CDR3 regions underwent amplification using RNA transcripts as the source. The HTBI set primed first-round TCR CDR3 RT-PCR. Using its own MiXCR run on the multiplex PCR reads, TCRdb lists one record per CDR3 protein. The sample carries 250,000 to 350,000 distinct CDR3 sequences, 16% recorded once. Sequencing was performed on blood. Receptor source: a man aged 25-45 years with Graves' hyperthyroidism.

This clonotype has a handful of counts. This chain links TRBV4-1 with TRBJ1-6; D unclear. From germline, CDR1 is MGHRA and CDR2 YSYEKL. V was trimmed by 0 bases and J by 8 bases, leaving 14 bases between them. This CDR3 contains 16 residues. The CDR3 nucleotides are TGCGCCAGCAGCCAAGATCGGGATCGGGCAGATTCACCCCTCCACTTT. Amino acid sequence: CASSQDRDRADSPLHF.

A few counts support this clonotype. This chain links TRBV5-1 with TRBJ2-1; tentative D call: TRBD1 (6 bases). Germline CDR1 is SGHRS and CDR2 is YFSETQ. This CDR3 is 15 amino acids long. V lost 4 bases to trimming and J lost 8 bases, with 19 bases between them. CDR3 protein: CASSPTPGAGDEQFF. The CDR3 DNA is TGCGCCAGCAGCCCAACGCCAGGGGCGGGCGATGAGCAGTTCTTC.

This chain uses TRBV18 with TRBJ1-1, with 8 bases aligning to TRBD1. The CDR3 totals 16 residues. In germline, CDR1 is KGHSH, CDR2 LQKENI. V lost 6 bases, J lost 3 bases, and 12 bases stayed unmatched. CDR3 amino acids: CASSLPRQGRDTEAFF. Here the CDR3 DNA reads TGTGCCAGCTCCCTACCCCGACAGGGGAGGGACACTGAAGCTTTCTTT.

The rearrangement joins TRBV19 to TRBJ1-6; D unclear. There are 13 residues in the CDR3. CDR1 is LNHDA, CDR2 SQIVND, per germline (reference sequence). V shed 8 bases and J shed 4 bases, with 9 bases lying between them. The CDR3 region has the DNA TGTGCCAGTTCAACGACATATAATTCACCCCTCCACTTT. Translating it yields CASSTTYNSPLHF.

J is TRBJ1-2 and V is TRBV7-9; 11 bases map to TRBD1. CDR1 and CDR2 (germline): SEHNR, FQNEAQ (reference sequence). V trimming: 1 base; J trimming: 13 bases; junction bases outside the gene matches: 8. The CDR3 has 14 amino acids. This CDR3 is CASSLGGQGAAGTF. The CDR3 nucleotides read TGTGCCAGCAGCTTAGGAGGACAGGGGGCAGCGGGCACCTTC.

This clonotype was detected many times. The CDR3 sequence is CASSQGVRQGRYTF. DNA for the CDR3: TGCGCCAGCAGCCAGGGAGTTAGACAGGGGAGATACACCTTC. V gene TRBV4-1 combines with J gene TRBJ1-2, with 8 bases matching TRBD1. J was trimmed by 11 bases and V by 3 bases; bases with no gene match: 11. This CDR3 spans 14 amino acids. CDR1 is MGHRA, CDR2 YSYEKL, per germline.

This clonotype showed up many times. The rearrangement links TRBV20-1 to TRBJ2-5; weak D call: TRBD2 (6 bases). This CDR3 spans 15 amino acids. Germline assignment: CDR1 DFQATT and CDR2 SNEGSKA (reference sequence). Between the trimmed V and J ends, which lost 4 bases and 4 bases, there was a span of 19 bases. The CDR3 reads CSATAPRGGGETQYF. The DNA for the CDR3 is TGCAGTGCTACCGCTCCGAGGGGAGGTGGAGAGACCCAGTACTTC.

The V gene is TRBV5-4, the J gene TRBJ2-1, with TRBD1 matching 9 bases. In germline, CDR1 is SGHNT, CDR2 YYREEE (reference sequence). The CDR3 has 15 amino acids. The junction had 7 bases not matched to a gene; V was cut back by 4 bases and J by 5 bases. The CDR3 reads CASSLGTGWDNEQFF. The DNA for the CDR3 is TGTGCCAGCAGCCTAGGGACAGGGTGGGACAATGAGCAGTTCTTC.

This clonotype was seen repeatedly, ten times or more. The chain combines TRBV20-1 with TRBJ2-2; 11 bases match TRBD2. The CDR3 contains 15 residues. Germline-derived CDR1 and CDR2 are DFQATT and SNEGSKA (reference sequence). After removal of 1 base from V and 5 bases from J, the junction contained 3 bases not matched to a gene. The CDR3 DNA reads TGCAGTGCTAGAGGGCCTAGCGGGAGGACCGGGGAGCTGTTTTTT. This encodes CSARGPSGRTGELFF.

Comment on this clonotype: An end of the junction does not agree with germline; a read error may underlie this. This chain connects TRBV5-1 to TRBJ2-7; D is possibly TRBD2 (5 bases). The CDR3 consists of 13 residues. Germline assignment: CDR1 SGHRS and CDR2 YFSETQ. CDR3 DNA: TGCGCCAGCAACTTGGGATCTAGCTTCGAGCAGTACTTC. Residues: CASNLGSSFEQYF.

This rearrangement joins TRBV19 to TRBJ2-5; 10 bases match TRBD2. Per germline, CDR1 LNHDA and CDR2 SQIVND (reference sequence). With 6 bases clipped from V and 4 bases from J, the junction kept 5 bases outside the gene matches. The CDR3 has 14 amino acids. CDR3 residues: CASSLRLAGETQYF. CDR3 bases: TGTGCCAGTAGCCTAAGACTAGCGGGAGAGACCCAGTACTTC.

This clonotype came up many times. The J gene is TRBJ1-5, the V gene TRBV28, with D maybe TRBD1 (5 bases). The CDR3 is 15 amino acids. The ends were cut back, 4 bases at V and 5 bases at J, with 15 bases in the middle. Germline CDR1 is MDHEN and CDR2 is SYDVKM. The CDR3 coding sequence is TGTGCCAGCAGTTATGCCGGGACCCTGGATCAGCCCCAGCATTTT. Encoded protein: CASSYAGTLDQPQHF. Full variable domain (missing parts from reference TRBV28 and TRBJ1-5): DVKVTQSSRYLVKRTGEKVFLECVQDMDHENMFWYRQDPGLGLRLIYFSYDVKMKEKGDIPEGYSVSREKKERFSLILESASTNQTSMYLCASSYAGTLDQPQHFGDGTRLSIL.

This clonotype came up a few times. The gene calls are TRBV9 and TRBJ2-1; 11 nucleotides align to TRBD2. This CDR3 has 15 amino acids. Germline-derived CDR1 and CDR2 are SGDLS and YYNGEE. Losses at the gene ends were 3 bases for V and 8 bases for J; bases not matched to a gene: 7. The CDR3 region has the DNA TGTGCCAGCAGCGACAAGACTAGCGGGAACTATGAGCAGTTCTTC. As protein: CASSDKTSGNYEQFF.

This clonotype occurred many times. The chain employs TRBV3-1 and TRBJ2-1, with 10 bases identical to TRBD2. V was pared by 1 base and J by 7 bases, with 4 bases of the junction left unmatched. CDR1 and CDR2 (germline): LGHDT, YNNKEL (reference sequence). The CDR3 sequence is 15 residues long. The CDR3 region has the DNA TGTGCCAGCAGCCAAGCTGCTAGCGGGAGAAATGAGCAGTTCTTC. Translated: CASSQAASGRNEQFF.

The rearrangement links TRBV28 to TRBJ2-4; D possibly corresponds to TRBD2 (6 bases). Germline V lookup: CDR1 MDHEN, CDR2 SYDVKM. This CDR3 has 17 amino acids. V lost 5 bases to trimming and J lost 0 bases, with 17 bases between them. CDR3 nucleotide sequence: TGTGCCAGCAGTCCCTCCGGGACTTATATAGCCAAAAACATTCAGTACTTC. It is translated as CASSPSGTYIAKNIQYF.

This clonotype was seen ten or more times. The CDR3 loop reads CASSPPRLAGVETQYF. The CDR3 bases are TGTGCCAGTAGTCCCCCGAGACTAGCGGGAGTAGAGACCCAGTACTTC. The chain combines TRBV19 with TRBJ2-5, with 12 bases aligning to TRBD2. Trimming cost V 5 bases and J 4 bases; bases outside gene matches: 8. Per the germline V gene, CDR1 is LNHDA and CDR2 is SQIVND (reference sequence). The CDR3 is made up of 16 amino acids. Full variable domain (rest looked up from reference TRBV19 and TRBJ2-5): DGGITQSPKYLFRKEGQNVTLSCEQNLNHDAMYWYRQDPGQGLRLIYYSQIVNDFQKGDIAEGYSVSREKKESFPLTVTSAQKNPTAFYLCASSPPRLAGVETQYFGPGTRLLVL.

This clonotype was seen at least ten times. The chain employs TRBV6-1 and TRBJ1-5, with D perhaps matching TRBD1 (5 bases). The CDR3 is 12 residues long. The germline CDR1 and CDR2 sequences are MNHNS and SASEGT. The V end was cut by 3 bases, the J end by 6 bases, with 6 bases between. The CDR3 coding sequence is TGTGCCAGCAGTGATGGGGGTCAGCCCCAGCATTTT. It encodes CASSDGGQPQHF.

This clonotype has a count of ten or more. The chain has TRBV5-6 and TRBJ2-3; possibly TRBD2 for D (5 bases). Germline loops: CDR1 SGHDT, CDR2 YYEEEE. V lost 0 bases to trimming and J lost 1 base, with 12 bases between them. The CDR3 has 16 amino acids. CDR3 in amino acids: CASSLAQRDGTDTQYF. Here the CDR3 DNA reads TGTGCCAGCAGCTTGGCCCAGAGGGATGGCACAGATACGCAGTATTTT.

In this sample, this clonotype turned up many times. The V call is TRBV13, the J call TRBJ1-4; D perhaps matches TRBD1 (5 bases). The V and J ends lost 4 bases and 7 bases respectively, with 16 bases between them. The CDR3 runs to 15 residues. Germline V gene data show CDR1 as PRHDT and CDR2 as FYEKMQ (reference sequence). The CDR3 DNA follows: TGTGCCAGCAGCTGCCGAGCGGGGGACGGTGAAAAACTGTTTTTT. Its translation: CASSCRAGDGEKLFF.